These 17 T cell receptor beta chains came from one sample sequenced in a study of blood T cells in healthy people across ages. Then a second PCR, running roughly 7 to 11 cycles, was carried out with a sample-barcoded 5' primer and a J-beta primer mix. TCRdb re-derived calls from the 5' RACE reads in MiXCR, one entry per CDR3 protein. The repertoire includes around 280,000 distinct CDR3 sequences, 25% to 30% of them detected once, and approximately 30% sits in the top ten. The sample was blood. The receptors originated from a woman between 65 and 79 years old in good health.

The CDR3 sequence is CATHRGTEAFF. CDR3 nucleotides: TGTGCCACGCACAGGGGCACTGAAGCTTTCTTT. The chain has TRBV28 and TRBJ1-1; 7 bases are shared with TRBD1. CDR3 size: 11 residues. J gave up 4 bases and V 10 bases, and 3 bases lay outside the gene matches. In germline, CDR1 is MDHEN, CDR2 SYDVKM.

In its sample, this clonotype was seen a few times. The CDR3 loop reads CASSLAGGPAYEQYF. The CDR3 coding sequence is TGCGCCAGCAGCTTGGCCGGGGGACCAGCCTACGAGCAGTACTTC. V and J are TRBV5-1 and TRBJ2-5; TRBD2 might be the D (6 bases). The closer fit of TRBJ2-7 to the DNA end suggests the J call may be wrong. Germline lookup yields CDR1 SGHRS and CDR2 YFSETQ. There are 15 residues in the CDR3.

The chain links TRBV20-1 to TRBJ2-5; 12 positions agree with TRBD2. The assigned J gene may be wrong: the sequence end matches TRBJ2-1 better. In germline, CDR1 is DFQATT, CDR2 SNEGSKA (reference sequence). The CDR3 is made up of 14 amino acids. In nucleotides, the CDR3 is TGCAGTGCGCCGGGACTAGCGGGTCAGGGGGAGCAGTTCTTC. Its protein product is CSAPGLAGQGEQFF.

The chain has TRBV20-1 and TRBJ2-6; D not certain. Deletions cut 3 bases from V and 4 bases from J, with 10 bases between. The germline V gene encodes CDR1 DFQATT and CDR2 SNEGSKA (reference sequence). CDR3 size: 14 residues. CDR3 DNA sequence: TGCAGTGCTAGCCGAGCCTCCGGGGCCAACGTCCTGACTTTC. Protein sequence: CSASRASGANVLTF.

This rearrangement joins TRBV9 to TRBJ2-1; D possibly uses TRBD1 or TRBD2 (5 bases each). V lost 1 base and J lost 10, with 15 bases in between. The CDR3 is 14 residues long. Germline loops: CDR1 SGDLS, CDR2 YYNGEE. The CDR3 sequence: CASSVSWGKREQFF. The CDR3 DNA is TGTGCCAGCAGCGTAAGTTGGGGGAAGAGGGAGCAGTTCTTC.

The chain is built from TRBV2 and TRBJ2-1; 11 bases agree with TRBD2. Germline V gives CDR1 SNHLY, CDR2 FYNNEI. This CDR3 contains 12 residues. V dropped 6 bases and J dropped 12; count of bases not matched to a gene: 4. In nucleotides, the CDR3 is TGTGCCAGCAGCGTCGGGACTAGCGGGCAGTTCTTC. The encoded protein is CASSVGTSGQFF.

The V call is TRBV15, the J call TRBJ1-2, with D perhaps matching TRBD1 (6 bases). The V gene's germline CDR1 is LNHNV and CDR2 YYDKDF (reference sequence). The CDR3 covers 13 residues. V lost 0 bases, J lost 7 bases, and 9 bases lay in between. In nucleotides, the CDR3 is TGTGCCACCAGCAGAGAAAAAGGGGGTGGCTACACCTTC. It translates to CATSREKGGGYTF.

The rearrangement links TRBV2 to TRBJ2-3, with D maybe TRBD1 (7 bases). Germline-derived CDR1 and CDR2 are SNHLY and FYNNEI. The CDR3 extends over 16 amino acids. V lost 8 bases, J lost 6 bases, and 24 bases lay in between. The chain's CDR3 is CASPSRDRTLRDTQYF. The CDR3 DNA reads TGTGCCAGCCCTTCGCGGGACAGAACTCTTCGGGATACGCAGTATTTT. The variable domain in full, with the rest retrieved from reference TRBV2 and TRBJ2-3, is EPEVTQTPSHQVTQMGQEVILRCVPISNHLYFYWYRQILGQKVEFLVSFYNNEISEKSEIFDDQFSVERPDGSNFTLKIRSTKLEDSAMYFCASPSRDRTLRDTQYFGPGTRLTVL.

The chain uses TRBV5-1 and TRBJ2-3; perhaps D is TRBD1 or TRBD2 (5 bases each). Germline V lookup: CDR1 SGHRS, CDR2 YFSETQ. V lost 4 bases and J 3 bases, leaving 18 bases between the germline ends. The CDR3 loop spans 16 amino acids. CDR3 nucleotides: TGCGCCAGCAGCGCCACGGGGCCAGTATCTACAGATACGCAGTATTTT. It translates to CASSATGPVSTDTQYF.

This rearrangement joins TRBV20-1 to TRBJ2-2, with TRBD2 matching over 7 bases. Germline assignment: CDR1 DFQATT and CDR2 SNEGSKA (reference sequence). V trimming: 0 bases; J trimming: 2 bases; junction bases outside the gene matches: 9. The CDR3 loop spans 17 amino acids. Here the CDR3 reads CSARDSRLAANTGELFF. DNA for the CDR3: TGCAGTGCTAGAGATTCACGGCTAGCGGCAAACACCGGGGAGCTGTTTTTT.

The CDR3 here is CASSPVNRDNEQFF. As DNA, the CDR3 is TGTGCCAGCTCACCAGTGAACAGGGACAATGAGCAGTTCTTC. This rearrangement joins TRBV18 to TRBJ2-1; possibly TRBD1 for D (6 bases). Looked up from germline, CDR1 is KGHSH and CDR2 is LQKENI. Deletions cut 2 bases from V and 5 bases from J, with 10 bases between. There are 14 residues in the CDR3.

The V call is TRBV27, the J call TRBJ2-1, with D tentatively TRBD1 (6 bases). V was trimmed by 4 bases and J by 3 bases, leaving 13 bases between them. Germline V gene data show CDR1 as MNHEY and CDR2 as SMNVEV (reference sequence). The CDR3 sequence is 15 residues long. In DNA form, the CDR3 reads TGTGCCAGCAGTTCCGACAGGCAGCGCTACAATGAGCAGTTCTTC. Its protein product is CASSSDRQRYNEQFF.

The V call is TRBV16, the J call TRBJ2-3, with 10 bases lining up with TRBD2. Germline CDR1 is KGHSY and CDR2 is FQNENV. This CDR3 region has 16 residues. The V and J ends lost 3 bases and 6 bases, in that order; junction bases with no gene match: 9. CDR3 DNA: TGTGCCAGCAGCCAGGGTCTAGCGGGAGATGGTGATACGCAGTATTTT. It specifies CASSQGLAGDGDTQYF.

This clonotype was recorded once. The rearrangement joins TRBV20-1 to TRBJ1-1, with D unresolved. V was pared by 4 bases and J by 0 bases, with 12 bases between. The CDR3 runs to 14 residues. Germline CDR1 and CDR2: DFQATT and SNEGSKA (reference sequence). CDR3 DNA sequence: TGCAGTGCTATTCTCCCCTTTATGAACACTGAAGCTTTCTTT. Translation: CSAILPFMNTEAFF.

This clonotype was counted many times. The chain's CDR3 is CASSPQIANTGELFF. Written as DNA, the CDR3 is TGCGCCAGCAGCCCTCAGATCGCGAACACCGGGGAGCTGTTTTTT. The rearrangement joins TRBV4-1 to TRBJ2-2; D gene unclear. The length of the CDR3 is 15 residues. Between the trimmed V and J ends, which lost 4 bases and 0 bases, there was a span of 9 bases. Germline CDR1 MGHRA, CDR2 YSYEKL.

The table lists this clonotype with a few counts. The chain joins TRBV28 to TRBJ2-2; the match to TRBD2 covers 15 bases. CDR3 length: 18 amino acids. The J segment lost 1 base and the V segment lost 6 bases, leaving 6 bases of the junction unmatched. Per the germline V gene, CDR1 is MDHEN and CDR2 is SYDVKM. CDR3 region: CASSPGTSGRLNTGELFF. CDR3 DNA: TGTGCCAGCAGCCCCGGGACTAGCGGGAGGCTGAACACCGGGGAGCTGTTTTTT. The entire variable domain, with the rest obtained from reference TRBV28 and TRBJ2-2, is as follows: DVKVTQSSRYLVKRTGEKVFLECVQDMDHENMFWYRQDPGLGLRLIYFSYDVKMKEKGDIPEGYSVSREKKERFSLILESASTNQTSMYLCASSPGTSGRLNTGELFFGEGSRLTVL.

This clonotype has only a few counts. The gene calls are TRBV12-3 or TRBV12-4 and TRBJ1-4, with 7 bases lining up with TRBD1. Unmatched junction bases numbered 10, after V lost 7 bases and J lost 8 bases. This CDR3 is built from 14 residues. The CDR3 sequence is CASNRQGREEKLFF. CDR3 sequence (DNA): TGTGCCAGCAACAGACAGGGCAGGGAGGAAAAACTGTTTTTT.